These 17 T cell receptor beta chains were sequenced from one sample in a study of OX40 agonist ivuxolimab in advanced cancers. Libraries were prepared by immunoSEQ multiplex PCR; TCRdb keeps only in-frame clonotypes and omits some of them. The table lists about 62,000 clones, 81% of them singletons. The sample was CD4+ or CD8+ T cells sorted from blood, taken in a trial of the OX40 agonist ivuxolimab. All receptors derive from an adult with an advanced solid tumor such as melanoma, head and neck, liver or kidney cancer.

CDR3 sequence (DNA): TGTGCCAGCAACCAAGATGCCGGGGAGCTGTTTTTT. This sequence encodes CASNQDAGELFF. The chain combines TRBV11-1 with TRBJ2-2; D uncertain. The CDR3 is 12 residues long. In germline, CDR1 is SGHAT, CDR2 FQDESV (reference sequence). The germline V and J ends were trimmed by 7 bases and 6 bases, with 9 bases remaining between them.

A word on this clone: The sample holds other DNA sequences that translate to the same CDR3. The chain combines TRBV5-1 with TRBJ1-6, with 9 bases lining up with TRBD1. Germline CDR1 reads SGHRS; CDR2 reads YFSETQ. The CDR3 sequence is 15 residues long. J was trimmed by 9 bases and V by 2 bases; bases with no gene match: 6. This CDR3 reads CASSLKGQGSSPLHF. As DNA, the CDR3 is TGCGCCAGCAGCTTAAAGGGACAGGGAAGTTCACCCCTCCACTTT.

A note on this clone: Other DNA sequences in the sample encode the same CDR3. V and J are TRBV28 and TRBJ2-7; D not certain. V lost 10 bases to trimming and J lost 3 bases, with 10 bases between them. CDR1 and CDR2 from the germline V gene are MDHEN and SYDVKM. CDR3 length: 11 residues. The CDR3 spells CATSSLYEQYF. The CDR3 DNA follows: TGTGCCACGAGTTCCCTCTACGAGCAGTACTTC.

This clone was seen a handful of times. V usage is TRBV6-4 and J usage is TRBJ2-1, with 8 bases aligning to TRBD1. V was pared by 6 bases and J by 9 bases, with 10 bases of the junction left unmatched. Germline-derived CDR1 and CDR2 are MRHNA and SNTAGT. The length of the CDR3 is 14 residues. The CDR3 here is CASRPGQAWGEQFF. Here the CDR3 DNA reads TGTGCCAGCAGGCCGGGACAGGCCTGGGGTGAGCAGTTCTTC.

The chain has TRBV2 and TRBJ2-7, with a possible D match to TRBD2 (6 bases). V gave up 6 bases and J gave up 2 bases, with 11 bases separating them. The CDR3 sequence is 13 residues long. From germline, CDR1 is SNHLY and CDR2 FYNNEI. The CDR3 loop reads CASSSGTPYEQYF. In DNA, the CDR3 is TGTGCCAGCAGCTCCGGGACTCCCTACGAGCAGTACTTC. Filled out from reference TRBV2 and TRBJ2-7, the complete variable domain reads EPEVTQTPSHQVTQMGQEVILRCVPISNHLYFYWYRQILGQKVEFLVSFYNNEISEKSEIFDDQFSVERPDGSNFTLKIRSTKLEDSAMYFCASSSGTPYEQYFGPGTRLTVT.

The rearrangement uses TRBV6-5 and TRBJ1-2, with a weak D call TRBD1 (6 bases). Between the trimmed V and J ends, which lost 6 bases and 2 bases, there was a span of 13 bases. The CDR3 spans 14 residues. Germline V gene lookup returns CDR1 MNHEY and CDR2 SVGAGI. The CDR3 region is CASSRPGANYGYTF. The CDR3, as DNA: TGTGCCAGCAGCCGTCCGGGGGCGAACTATGGCTACACCTTC.

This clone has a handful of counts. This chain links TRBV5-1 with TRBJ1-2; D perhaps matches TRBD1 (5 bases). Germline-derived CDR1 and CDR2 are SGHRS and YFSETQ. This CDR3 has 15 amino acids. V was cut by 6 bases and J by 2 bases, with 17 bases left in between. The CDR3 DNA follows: TGCGCCAGCAAGGAACAGGCACACCAGAACTATGGCTACACCTTC. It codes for CASKEQAHQNYGYTF.

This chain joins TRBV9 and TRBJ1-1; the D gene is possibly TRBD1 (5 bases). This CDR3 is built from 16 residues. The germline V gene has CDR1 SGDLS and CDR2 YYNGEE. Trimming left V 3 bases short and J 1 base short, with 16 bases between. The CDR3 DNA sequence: TGTGCCAGCAGCGCTGGGGCAGGGTTGGGGAACACTGAAGCTTTCTTT. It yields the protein CASSAGAGLGNTEAFF. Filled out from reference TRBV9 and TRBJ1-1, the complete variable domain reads DSGVTQTPKHLITATGQRVTLRCSPRSGDLSVYWYQQSLDQGLQFLIQYYNGEERAKGNILERFSAQQFPDLHSELNLSSLELGDSALYFCASSAGAGLGNTEAFFGQGTRLTVV.

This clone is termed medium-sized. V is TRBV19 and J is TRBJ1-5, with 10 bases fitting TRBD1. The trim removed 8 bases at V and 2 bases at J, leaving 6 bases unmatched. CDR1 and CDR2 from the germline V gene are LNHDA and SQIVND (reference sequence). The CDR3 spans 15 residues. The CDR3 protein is CASVQGTGGNQPQHF. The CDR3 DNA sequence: TGTGCCAGTGTTCAGGGGACAGGGGGCAATCAGCCCCAGCATTTT. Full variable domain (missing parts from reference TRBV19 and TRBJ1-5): DGGITQSPKYLFRKEGQNVTLSCEQNLNHDAMYWYRQDPGQGLRLIYYSQIVNDFQKGDIAEGYSVSREKKESFPLTVTSAQKNPTAFYLCASVQGTGGNQPQHFGDGTRLSIL.

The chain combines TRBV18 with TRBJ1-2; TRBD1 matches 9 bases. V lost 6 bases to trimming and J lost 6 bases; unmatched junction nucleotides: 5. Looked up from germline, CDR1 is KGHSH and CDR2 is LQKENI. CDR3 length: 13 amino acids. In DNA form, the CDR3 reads TGTGCCAGCTCCCCGGGACAGGGCCATGGCTACACCTTC. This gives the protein CASSPGQGHGYTF. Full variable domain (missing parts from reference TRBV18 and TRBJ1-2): NAGVMQNPRHLVRRRGQEARLRCSPMKGHSHVYWYRQLPEEGLKFMVYLQKENIIDESGMPKERFSAEFPKEGPSILRIQQVVRGDSAAYFCASSPGQGHGYTFGSGTRLTVV.

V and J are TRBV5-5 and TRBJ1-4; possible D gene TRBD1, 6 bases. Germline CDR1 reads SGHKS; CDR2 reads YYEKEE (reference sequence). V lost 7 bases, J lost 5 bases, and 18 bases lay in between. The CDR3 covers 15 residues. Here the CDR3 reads CASCYRGDVNEKLFF. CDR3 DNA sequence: TGTGCCAGCTGCTATAGGGGGGATGTAAATGAAAAACTGTTTTTT.

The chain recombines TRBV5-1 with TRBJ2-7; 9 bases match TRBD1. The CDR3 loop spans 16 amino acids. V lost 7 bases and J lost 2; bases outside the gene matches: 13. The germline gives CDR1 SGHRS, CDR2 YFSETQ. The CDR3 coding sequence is TGCGCCAGCTGTCCTCGACTGGGACAGGGACCCTACGAGCAGTACTTC. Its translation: CASCPRLGQGPYEQYF.

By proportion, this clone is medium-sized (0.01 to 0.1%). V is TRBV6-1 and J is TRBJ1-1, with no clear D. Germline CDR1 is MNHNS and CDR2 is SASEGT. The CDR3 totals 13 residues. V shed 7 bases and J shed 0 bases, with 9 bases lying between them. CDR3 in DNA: TGTGCCAGCAAAAGGGTGATGAACACTGAAGCTTTCTTT. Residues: CASKRVMNTEAFF.

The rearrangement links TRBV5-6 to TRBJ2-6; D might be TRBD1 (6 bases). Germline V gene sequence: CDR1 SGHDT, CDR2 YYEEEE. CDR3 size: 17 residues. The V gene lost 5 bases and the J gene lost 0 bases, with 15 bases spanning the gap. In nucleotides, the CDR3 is TGTGCCAGCAGTCGACAGGCTGTACCCTCTGGGGCCAACGTCCTGACTTTC. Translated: CASSRQAVPSGANVLTF.

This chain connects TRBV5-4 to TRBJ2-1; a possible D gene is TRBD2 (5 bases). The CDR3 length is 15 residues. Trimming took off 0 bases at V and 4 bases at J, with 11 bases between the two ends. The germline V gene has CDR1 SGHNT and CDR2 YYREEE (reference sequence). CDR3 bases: TGTGCCAGCAGCTTGGGGGAGCTACCTTACAATGAGCAGTTCTTC. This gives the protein CASSLGELPYNEQFF.

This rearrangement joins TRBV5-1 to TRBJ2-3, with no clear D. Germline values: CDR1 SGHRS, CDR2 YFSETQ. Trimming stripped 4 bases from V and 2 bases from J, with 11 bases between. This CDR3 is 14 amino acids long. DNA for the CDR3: TGCGCCAGCAGCCCTGCACCCGACACAGATACGCAGTATTTT. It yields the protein CASSPAPDTDTQYF.

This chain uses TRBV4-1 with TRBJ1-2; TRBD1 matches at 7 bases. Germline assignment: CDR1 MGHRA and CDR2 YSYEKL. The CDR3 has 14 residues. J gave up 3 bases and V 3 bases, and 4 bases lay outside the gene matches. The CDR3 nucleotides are TGCGCCAGCAGCCAGACAGGGACCGACTATGGCTACACCTTC. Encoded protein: CASSQTGTDYGYTF.